These T cell receptor beta chains were read from a single sample in a study of cytomegalovirus exposure and HLA in healthy donors. Only in-frame clones appear in the TCRdb table, and some are missing; sequencing was by immunoSEQ multiplex PCR. The repertoire holds some 77,000 clones, with over 70% as singletons. Sequences were obtained from PBMCs. Receptors were obtained from a woman between 35 and 50 years old in good health and CMV-seropositive. Both conserved end residues are part of each CDR3. The order of the fields is D gene, clone size, V gene, J gene, CDR3 DNA, CDR3 protein. D genes are given only for firm matches. Not all rows give a size; the values are once, few, many and, for expanded clones, a class.

>TRBD1|few|TRBV23-1|TRBJ2-2
TGCGCCAGCAGTCTCACAGGGGACACCGGGGAGCTGTTTTTT
CASSLTGDTGELFF
>TRBD1|NA|TRBV5-1|TRBJ2-7
TGCGCCAGCGTGACAGGGCCAAACCTCCCTTTTGACGAGCAGTACTTC
CASVTGPNLPFDEQYF
>TRBD2|NA|TRBV6-4|TRBJ2-7
TGTGCCAGCAGCCTTTACGGGACTAGCGGTTACGAGCAGTACTTC
CASSLYGTSGYEQYF
>TRBD2|NA|TRBV5-1|TRBJ2-7
TGCGCCAGCAGGGGACTAGCGGAAAACTACGAGCAGTACTTC
CASRGLAENYEQYF
>NA|few|TRBV18|TRBJ1-5
TGTGCCAGCTCACCAACAGGGAGAGGACAGCCCCAGCATTTT
CASSPTGRGQPQHF
>TRBD2|once|TRBV7-9|TRBJ2-1
TGTGCCAGCAGCCCCAAGAGGCTAGCGGGGACGAATGGGGATGAGCAGTTCTTC
CASSPKRLAGTNGDEQFF
>TRBD1|NA|TRBV18|TRBJ2-7
TGTGCCAGCTCACCAGACAGGGGGGCCTACGAGCAGTACTTC
CASSPDRGAYEQYF
>TRBD1|NA|TRBV15|TRBJ2-2
TGTGCCACCAGCTCCGACAGGGGGGGAACCGGGGAGCTGTTTTTT
CATSSDRGGTGELFF
>NA|NA|TRBV7-2|TRBJ1-5
TGTGCCAGCAGCTTAGGACGGGATAGCAATCAGCCCCAGCATTTT
CASSLGRDSNQPQHF
>NA|NA|TRBV28|TRBJ2-2
TGTGCCAGCAGTTTATATGGAGCCGGGGAGCTGTTTTTT
CASSLYGAGELFF
>NA|NA|TRBV23-1|TRBJ1-2
TGCGCCAGCAGCATAACAGGGCTCGGCTACACCTTC
CASSITGLGYTF
>NA|NA|TRBV14|TRBJ2-5
TGTGCCAGCAGCCAGGGCTGGGCGGAGACCCAGTACTTC
CASSQGWAETQYF
>TRBD1|NA|TRBV6-1|TRBJ1-5
TGTGCCAGCAGTGCGACAGGGAAGGGTCAGCCCCAGCATTTT
CASSATGKGQPQHF
>TRBD2|NA|TRBV30|TRBJ2-7
TGTGCCTGGAGCGAAACGGGACTAGCGGGAGTCAGCTCCTACGAGCAGTACTTC
CAWSETGLAGVSSYEQYF
>NA|NA|TRBV11-2|TRBJ2-1
TGTGCCAGCAGGTTGGCCAATGAGCAGTTCTTC
CASRLANEQFF
>NA|NA|TRBV5-5|TRBJ2-7
TGTGCCAGCAGCTACTCTGTGAGTGCCTACGAGCAGTACTTC
CASSYSVSAYEQYF
>TRBD1|NA|TRBV30|TRBJ2-7
TGTGCCTGGAGTGGGGGCAGGGGGCTCGACGAGCAGTACTTC
CAWSGGRGLDEQYF
>NA|once|TRBV7-9|TRBJ1-4
TGTGCCAGCAGCTTCCTACAGGTGGGGGGAGTTAATGAAAAACTGTTTTTT
CASSFLQVGGVNEKLFF
>TRBD2|NA|TRBV30|TRBJ2-3
TGTGCCTGGAGCCCACTGACTAGCGTCACAGATACGCAGTATTTT
CAWSPLTSVTDTQYF
>NA|few|TRBV30|TRBJ2-5
TGTGCCTGGAACGCAGGCCAAGAGACCCAGTACTTC
CAWNAGQETQYF
>NA|NA|TRBV5-1|TRBJ2-5
TGCGCCAGCATGCCGAGCGTGGTCGGCTTCAATGCAGAGACCCAGTACTTC
CASMPSVVGFNAETQYF
>TRBD2|NA|TRBV19|TRBJ2-2
TGTGCCAGTAGTATGATAGGACTAGCGGGAGGACCCACCGGGGAGCTGTTTTTT
CASSMIGLAGGPTGELFF